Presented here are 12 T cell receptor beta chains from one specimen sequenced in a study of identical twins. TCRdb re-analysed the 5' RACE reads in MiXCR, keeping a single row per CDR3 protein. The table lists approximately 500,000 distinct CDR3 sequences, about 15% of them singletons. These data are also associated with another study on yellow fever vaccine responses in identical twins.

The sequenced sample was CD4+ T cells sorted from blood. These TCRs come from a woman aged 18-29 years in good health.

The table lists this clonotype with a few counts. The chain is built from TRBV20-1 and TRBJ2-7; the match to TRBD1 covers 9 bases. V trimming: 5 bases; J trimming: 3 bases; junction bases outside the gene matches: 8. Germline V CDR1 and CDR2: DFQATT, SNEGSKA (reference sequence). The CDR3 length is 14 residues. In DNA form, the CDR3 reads TGCAGTGCTGCCTCCGGGACAGGGTACTACGAGCAGTACTTC. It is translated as CSAASGTGYYEQYF.

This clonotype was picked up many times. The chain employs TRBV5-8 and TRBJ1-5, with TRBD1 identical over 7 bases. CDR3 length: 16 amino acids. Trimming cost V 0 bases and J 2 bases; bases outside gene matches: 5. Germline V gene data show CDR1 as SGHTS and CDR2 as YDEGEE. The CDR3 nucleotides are TGTGCCAGCAGCTTGGAGGGGGCGCATCGCAATCAGCCCCAGCATTTT. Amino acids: CASSLEGAHRNQPQHF.

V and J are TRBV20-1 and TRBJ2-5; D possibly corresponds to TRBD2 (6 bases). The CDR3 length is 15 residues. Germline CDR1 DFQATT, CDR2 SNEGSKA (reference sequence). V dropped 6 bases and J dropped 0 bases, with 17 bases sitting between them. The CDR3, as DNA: TGCAGTGCCAAAGGACTAAAAGAAGACCAAGAGACCCAGTACTTC. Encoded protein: CSAKGLKEDQETQYF.

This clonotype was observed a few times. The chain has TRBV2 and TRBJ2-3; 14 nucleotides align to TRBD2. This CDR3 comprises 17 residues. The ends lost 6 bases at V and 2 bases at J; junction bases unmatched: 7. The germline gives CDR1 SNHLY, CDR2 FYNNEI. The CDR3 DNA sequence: TGTGCCAGCAGAGGACTAGCGGGGGGCCCTAACACAGATACGCAGTATTTT. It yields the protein CASRGLAGGPNTDTQYF.

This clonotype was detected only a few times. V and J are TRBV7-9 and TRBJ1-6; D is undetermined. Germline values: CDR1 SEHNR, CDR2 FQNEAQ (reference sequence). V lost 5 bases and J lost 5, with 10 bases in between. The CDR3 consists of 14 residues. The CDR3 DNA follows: TGTGCCAGCAGCCCGCTCGGGGATAATTCACCCCTCCACTTT. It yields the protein CASSPLGDNSPLHF.

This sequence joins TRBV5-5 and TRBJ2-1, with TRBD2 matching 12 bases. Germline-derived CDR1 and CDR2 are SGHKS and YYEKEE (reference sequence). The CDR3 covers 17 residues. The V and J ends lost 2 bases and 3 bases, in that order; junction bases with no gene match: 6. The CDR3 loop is CASSFTRTSGVYNEQFF. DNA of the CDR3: TGTGCCAGCAGCTTTACCCGGACTAGCGGGGTCTACAATGAGCAGTTCTTC.

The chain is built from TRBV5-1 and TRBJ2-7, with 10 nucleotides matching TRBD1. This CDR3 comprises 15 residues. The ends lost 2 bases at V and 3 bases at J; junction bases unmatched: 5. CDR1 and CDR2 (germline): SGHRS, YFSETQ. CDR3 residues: CASSFPGTGVYEQYF. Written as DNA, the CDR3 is TGCGCCAGCAGCTTCCCCGGGACAGGGGTCTACGAGCAGTACTTC.

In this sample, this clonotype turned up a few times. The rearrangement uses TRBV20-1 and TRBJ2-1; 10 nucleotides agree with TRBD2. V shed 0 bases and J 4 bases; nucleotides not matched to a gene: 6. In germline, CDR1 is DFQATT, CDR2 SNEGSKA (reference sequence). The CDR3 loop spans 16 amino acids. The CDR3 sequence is CSAREELAGKYNEQFF. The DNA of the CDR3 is TGCAGTGCTAGAGAAGAACTAGCGGGGAAGTACAATGAGCAGTTCTTC.

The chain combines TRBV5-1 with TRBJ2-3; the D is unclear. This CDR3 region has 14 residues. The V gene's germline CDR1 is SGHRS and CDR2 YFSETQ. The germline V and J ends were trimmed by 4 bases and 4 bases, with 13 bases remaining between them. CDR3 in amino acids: CASSQASGSDTQYF. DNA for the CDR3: TGCGCCAGCAGCCAGGCATCGGGTTCAGATACGCAGTATTTT.

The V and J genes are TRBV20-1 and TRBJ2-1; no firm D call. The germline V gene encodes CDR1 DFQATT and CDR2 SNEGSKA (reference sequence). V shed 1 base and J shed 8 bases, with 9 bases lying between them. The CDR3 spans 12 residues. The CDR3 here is CSARGTSDEQFF. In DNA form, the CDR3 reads TGCAGTGCTAGAGGAACCTCCGATGAGCAGTTCTTC.

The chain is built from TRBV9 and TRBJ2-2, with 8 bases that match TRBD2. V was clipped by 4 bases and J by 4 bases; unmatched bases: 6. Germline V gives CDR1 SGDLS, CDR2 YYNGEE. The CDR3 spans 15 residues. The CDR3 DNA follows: TGTGCCAGCAGCACTAGCGGACGTGGCACCGGGGAGCTGTTTTTT. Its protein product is CASSTSGRGTGELFF.

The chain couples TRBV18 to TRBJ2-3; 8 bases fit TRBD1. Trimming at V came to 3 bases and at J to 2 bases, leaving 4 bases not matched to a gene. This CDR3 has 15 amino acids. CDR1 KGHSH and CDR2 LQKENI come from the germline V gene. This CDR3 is CASSPGQADTDTQYF. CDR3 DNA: TGTGCCAGCTCACCGGGACAGGCGGACACAGATACGCAGTATTTT. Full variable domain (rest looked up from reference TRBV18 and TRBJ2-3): NAGVMQNPRHLVRRRGQEARLRCSPMKGHSHVYWYRQLPEEGLKFMVYLQKENIIDESGMPKERFSAEFPKEGPSILRIQQVVRGDSAAYFCASSPGQADTDTQYFGPGTRLTVL.